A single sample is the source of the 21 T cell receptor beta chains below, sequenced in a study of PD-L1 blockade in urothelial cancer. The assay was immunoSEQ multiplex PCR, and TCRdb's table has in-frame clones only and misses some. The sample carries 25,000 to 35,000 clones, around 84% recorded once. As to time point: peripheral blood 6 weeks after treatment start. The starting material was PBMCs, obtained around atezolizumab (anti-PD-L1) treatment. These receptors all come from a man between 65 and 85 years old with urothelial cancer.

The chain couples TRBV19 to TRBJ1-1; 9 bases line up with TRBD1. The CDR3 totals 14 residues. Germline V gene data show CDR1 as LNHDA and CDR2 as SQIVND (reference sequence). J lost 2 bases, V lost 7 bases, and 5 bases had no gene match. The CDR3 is CASKQGAGNTEAFF. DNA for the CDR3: TGTGCCAGTAAACAGGGGGCAGGTAACACTGAAGCTTTCTTT.

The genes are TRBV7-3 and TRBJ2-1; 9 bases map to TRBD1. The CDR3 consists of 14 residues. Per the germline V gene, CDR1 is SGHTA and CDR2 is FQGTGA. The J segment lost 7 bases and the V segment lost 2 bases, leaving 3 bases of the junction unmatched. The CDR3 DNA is TGTGCCAGCAGCTTAGGGACAGGGTTGAATGAGCAGTTCTTC. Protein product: CASSLGTGLNEQFF.

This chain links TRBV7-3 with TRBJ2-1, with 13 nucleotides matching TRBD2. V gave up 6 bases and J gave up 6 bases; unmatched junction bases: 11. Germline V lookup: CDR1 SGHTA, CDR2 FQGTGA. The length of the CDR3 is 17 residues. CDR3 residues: CASRGGSWTSGSNEQFF. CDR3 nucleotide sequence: TGTGCCAGCAGGGGCGGTAGTTGGACTAGCGGGAGCAATGAGCAGTTCTTC.

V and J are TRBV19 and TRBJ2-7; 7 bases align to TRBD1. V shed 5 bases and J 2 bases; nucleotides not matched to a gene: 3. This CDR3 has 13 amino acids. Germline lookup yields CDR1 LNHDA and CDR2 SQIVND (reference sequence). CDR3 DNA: TGTGCCAGTAGTCTGCAGGGGGCCTACGAGCAGTACTTC. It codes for CASSLQGAYEQYF.

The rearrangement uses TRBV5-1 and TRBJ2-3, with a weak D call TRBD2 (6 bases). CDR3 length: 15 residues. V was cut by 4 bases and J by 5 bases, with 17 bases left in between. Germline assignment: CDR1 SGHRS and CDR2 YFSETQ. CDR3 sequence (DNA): TGCGCCAGCAGCCCCGGTCCCGCCGGGGGAGATACGCAGTATTTT. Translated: CASSPGPAGGDTQYF.

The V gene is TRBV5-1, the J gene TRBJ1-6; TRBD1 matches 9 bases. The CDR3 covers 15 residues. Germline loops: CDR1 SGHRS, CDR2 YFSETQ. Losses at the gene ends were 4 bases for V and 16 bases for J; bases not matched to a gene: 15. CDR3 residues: CASSAGTGTLGVLHF. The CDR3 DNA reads TGCGCCAGCAGCGCCGGGACAGGGACCTTGGGAGTACTCCACTTT.

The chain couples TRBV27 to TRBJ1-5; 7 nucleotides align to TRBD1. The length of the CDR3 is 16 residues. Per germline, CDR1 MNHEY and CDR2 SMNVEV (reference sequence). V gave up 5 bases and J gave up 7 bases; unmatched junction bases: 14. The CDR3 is CASSPRTGASLQPQHF. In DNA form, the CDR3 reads TGTGCCAGCAGTCCAAGGACAGGCGCGTCCCTACAGCCCCAGCATTTT.

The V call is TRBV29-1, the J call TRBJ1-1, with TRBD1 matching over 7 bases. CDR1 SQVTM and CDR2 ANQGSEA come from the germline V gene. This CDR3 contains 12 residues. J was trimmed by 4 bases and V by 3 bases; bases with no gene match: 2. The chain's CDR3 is CSVDQGVTEAFF. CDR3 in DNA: TGCAGCGTTGACCAGGGGGTCACTGAAGCTTTCTTT.

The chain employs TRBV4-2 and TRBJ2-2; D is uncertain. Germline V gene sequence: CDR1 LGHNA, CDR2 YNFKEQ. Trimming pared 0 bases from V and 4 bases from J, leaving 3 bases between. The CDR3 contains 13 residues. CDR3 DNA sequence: TGTGCCAGCAGCCAAGAGAGCACCGGGGAGCTGTTTTTT. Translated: CASSQESTGELFF.

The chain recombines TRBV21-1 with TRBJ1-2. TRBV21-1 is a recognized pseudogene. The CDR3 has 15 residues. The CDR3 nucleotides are TGTGCCAGCAGCAACGGGGGGGCGCCTTTCTATGGCTACACCTTC. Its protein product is CASSNGGAPFYGYTF.

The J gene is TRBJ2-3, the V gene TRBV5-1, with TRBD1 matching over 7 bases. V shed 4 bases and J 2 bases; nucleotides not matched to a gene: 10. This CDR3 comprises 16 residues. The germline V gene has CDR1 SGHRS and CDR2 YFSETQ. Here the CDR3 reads CASSPSVRGNTDTQYF. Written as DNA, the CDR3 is TGCGCCAGCAGCCCATCGGTCAGGGGGAACACAGATACGCAGTATTTT.

CDR3 sequence: CASSTPSGRGGETQYF. CDR3 sequence (DNA): TGTGCCAGCAGCACACCCTCGGGGCGGGGGGGAGAGACCCAGTACTTC. This sequence joins TRBV9 and TRBJ2-5; TRBD2 matches 9 bases. Germline V gene lookup returns CDR1 SGDLS and CDR2 YYNGEE. The CDR3 is 16 residues long. V was clipped by 4 bases and J by 4 bases; unmatched bases: 11.

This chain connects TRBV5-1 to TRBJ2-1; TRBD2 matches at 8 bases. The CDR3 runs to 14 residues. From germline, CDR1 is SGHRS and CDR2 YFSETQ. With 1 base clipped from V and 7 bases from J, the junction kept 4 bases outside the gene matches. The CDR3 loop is CASSLRGRRNEQFF. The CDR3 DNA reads TGCGCCAGCAGCTTGCGCGGGAGGCGGAATGAGCAGTTCTTC.

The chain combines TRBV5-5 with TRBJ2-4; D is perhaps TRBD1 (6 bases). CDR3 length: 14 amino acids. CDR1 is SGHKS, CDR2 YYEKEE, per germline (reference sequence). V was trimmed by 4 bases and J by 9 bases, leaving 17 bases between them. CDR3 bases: TGTGCCAGCAGCCCGAGACAGGCCCTCGGCATTCAGTACTTC. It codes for CASSPRQALGIQYF.

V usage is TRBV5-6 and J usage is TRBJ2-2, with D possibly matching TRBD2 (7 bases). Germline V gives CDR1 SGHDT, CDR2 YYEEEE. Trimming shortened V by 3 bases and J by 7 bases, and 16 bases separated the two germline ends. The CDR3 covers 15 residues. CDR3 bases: TGTGCCAGCAGCTGGGGGGGGGCGAAGGTCGGGGAGCTGTTTTTT. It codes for CASSWGGAKVGELFF.

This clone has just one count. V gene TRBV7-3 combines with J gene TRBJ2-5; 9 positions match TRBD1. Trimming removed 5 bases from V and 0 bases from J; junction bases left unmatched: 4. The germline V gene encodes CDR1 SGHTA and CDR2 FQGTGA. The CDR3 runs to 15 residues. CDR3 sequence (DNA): TGTGCCAGCAGCCGGACAGGGGAGTACCAAGAGACCCAGTACTTC. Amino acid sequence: CASSRTGEYQETQYF.

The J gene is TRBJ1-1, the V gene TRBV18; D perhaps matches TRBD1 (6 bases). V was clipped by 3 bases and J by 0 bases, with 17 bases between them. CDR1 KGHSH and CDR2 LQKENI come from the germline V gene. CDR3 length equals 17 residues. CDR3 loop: CASSPTQGFELNTEAFF. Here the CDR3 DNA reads TGTGCCAGCTCACCCACTCAGGGGTTCGAATTGAACACTGAAGCTTTCTTT.

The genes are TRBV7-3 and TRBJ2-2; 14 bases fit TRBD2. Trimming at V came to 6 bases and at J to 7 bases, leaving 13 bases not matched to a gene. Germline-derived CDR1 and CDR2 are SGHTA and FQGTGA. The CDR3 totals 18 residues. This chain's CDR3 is CASSSNSGLAGVGGELFF. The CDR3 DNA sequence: TGTGCCAGCAGTTCTAACTCGGGACTAGCGGGAGTGGGCGGGGAGCTGTTTTTT.

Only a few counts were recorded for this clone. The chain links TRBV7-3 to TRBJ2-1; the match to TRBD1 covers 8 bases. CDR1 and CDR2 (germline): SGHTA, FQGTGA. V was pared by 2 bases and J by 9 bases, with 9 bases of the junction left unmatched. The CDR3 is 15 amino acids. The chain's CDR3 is CASSLLGQGVSEQFF. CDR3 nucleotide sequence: TGTGCCAGCAGCTTACTCGGACAGGGTGTCAGTGAGCAGTTCTTC.

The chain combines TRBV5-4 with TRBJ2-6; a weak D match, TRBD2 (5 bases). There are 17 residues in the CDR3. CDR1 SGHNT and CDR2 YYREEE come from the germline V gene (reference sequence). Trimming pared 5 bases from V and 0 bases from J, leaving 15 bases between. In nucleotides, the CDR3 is TGTGCCAGCAGTTCCGCCCGGGATTACTCTGGGGCCAACGTCCTGACTTTC. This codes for CASSSARDYSGANVLTF.

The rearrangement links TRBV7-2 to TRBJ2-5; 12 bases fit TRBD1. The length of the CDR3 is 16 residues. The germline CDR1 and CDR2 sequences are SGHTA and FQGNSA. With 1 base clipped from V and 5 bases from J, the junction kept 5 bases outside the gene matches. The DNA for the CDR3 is TGTGCCAGCAGCTTAGGGGGACAGGGGGCGTTTGAGACCCAGTACTTC. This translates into CASSLGGQGAFETQYF.